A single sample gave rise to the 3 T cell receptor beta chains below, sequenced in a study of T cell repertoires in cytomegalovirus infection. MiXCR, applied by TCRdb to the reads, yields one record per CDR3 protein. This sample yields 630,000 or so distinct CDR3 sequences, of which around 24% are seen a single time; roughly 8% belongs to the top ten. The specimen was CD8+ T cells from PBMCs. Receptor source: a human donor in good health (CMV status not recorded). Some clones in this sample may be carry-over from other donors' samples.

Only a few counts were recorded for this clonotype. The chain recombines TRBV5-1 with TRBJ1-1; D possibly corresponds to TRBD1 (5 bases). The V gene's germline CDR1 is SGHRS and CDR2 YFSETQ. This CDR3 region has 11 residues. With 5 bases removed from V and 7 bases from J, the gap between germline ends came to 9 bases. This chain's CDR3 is CASRLGLEAFF. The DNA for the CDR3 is TGCGCCAGCAGACTGGGACTTGAAGCTTTCTTT.

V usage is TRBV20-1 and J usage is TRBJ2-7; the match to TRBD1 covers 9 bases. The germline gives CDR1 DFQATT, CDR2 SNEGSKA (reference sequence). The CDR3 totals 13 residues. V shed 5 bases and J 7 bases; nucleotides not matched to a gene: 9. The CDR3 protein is CSAPRDRVTEQYF. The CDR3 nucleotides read TGCAGTGCTCCCCGGGACAGGGTGACAGAGCAGTACTTC.

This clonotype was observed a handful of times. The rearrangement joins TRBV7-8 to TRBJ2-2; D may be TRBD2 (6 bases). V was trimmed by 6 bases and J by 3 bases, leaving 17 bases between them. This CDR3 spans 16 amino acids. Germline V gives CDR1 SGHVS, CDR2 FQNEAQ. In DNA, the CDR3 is TGTGCCAGCAGTTCTCCTAGCGCGGTGCACACCGGGGAGCTGTTTTTT. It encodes CASSSPSAVHTGELFF.